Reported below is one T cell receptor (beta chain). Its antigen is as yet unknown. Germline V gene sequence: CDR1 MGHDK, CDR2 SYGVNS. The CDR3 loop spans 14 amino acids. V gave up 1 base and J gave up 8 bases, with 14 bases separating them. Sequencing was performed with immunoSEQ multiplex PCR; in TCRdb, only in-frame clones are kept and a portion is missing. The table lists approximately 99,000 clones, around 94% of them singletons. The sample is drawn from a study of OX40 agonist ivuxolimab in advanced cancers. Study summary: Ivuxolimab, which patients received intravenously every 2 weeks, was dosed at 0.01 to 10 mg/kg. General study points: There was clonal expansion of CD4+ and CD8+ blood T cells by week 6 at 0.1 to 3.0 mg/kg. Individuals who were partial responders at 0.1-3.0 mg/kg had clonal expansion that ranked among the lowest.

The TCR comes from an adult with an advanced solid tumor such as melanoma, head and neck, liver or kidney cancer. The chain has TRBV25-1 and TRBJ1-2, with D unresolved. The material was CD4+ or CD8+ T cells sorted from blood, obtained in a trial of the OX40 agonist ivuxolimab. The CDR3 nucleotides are TGTGCCAGCAGTGAATCGGGATGGCAGGTCGGCTACACCTTC. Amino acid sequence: CASSESGWQVGYTF.